These 13 T cell receptor beta chains originate from one sample sequenced in a study of patients and donors after allogeneic stem cell transplantation. TCRdb re-called the RT-PCR reads with MiXCR, one entry per CDR3 protein. The table lists about 110,000 distinct CDR3 sequences, around 33% of them singletons, with around 30% in the top ten. Sequences were obtained from blood, either unsorted or a sorted T cell fraction (not recorded which). The receptors were gathered from a human donor who was either an allogeneic HSCT recipient or a stem cell or donor lymphocyte infusion donor (not recorded which). It is not recorded whose cells these are; they may come from a transplant donor.

J is TRBJ2-7 and V is TRBV20-1, with D tentatively TRBD2 (5 bases). Germline assignment: CDR1 DFQATT and CDR2 SNEGSKA (reference sequence). Trimming took off 3 bases at V and 5 bases at J, with 14 bases between the two ends. The CDR3 sequence is 13 residues long. In DNA form, the CDR3 reads TGCAGTGCTAGGCTAGCTCTCTTCCACGAGCAGTACTTC. It translates to CSARLALFHEQYF.

This rearrangement joins TRBV4-3 to TRBJ1-1; tentatively, D is TRBD1 (6 bases). This CDR3 has 15 amino acids. Trimming shortened V by 0 bases and J by 7 bases, and 15 bases separated the two germline ends. CDR1 is LGHNA, CDR2 YSLEER, per germline. CDR3 DNA: TGCGCCAGCAGCCAAGATCTTCCGGGACAAGATGAAGCTTTCTTT. Protein sequence: CASSQDLPGQDEAFF.

The chain carries TRBV7-2 and TRBJ2-1; TRBD2 matches 9 bases. This CDR3 spans 15 amino acids. The germline CDR1 and CDR2 sequences are SGHTA and FQGNSA. The junction had 5 bases not matched to a gene; V was cut back by 1 base and J by 7 bases. The CDR3 nucleotides are TGTGCCAGCAGCTTAGTAGCGGGAGTTGGGAATGAGCAGTTCTTC. Its protein is CASSLVAGVGNEQFF.

The chain couples TRBV20-1 to TRBJ1-1; D is unresolved. Germline V gene lookup returns CDR1 DFQATT and CDR2 SNEGSKA (reference sequence). The germline V and J ends were trimmed by 5 bases and 0 bases, with 13 bases remaining between them. There are 14 residues in the CDR3. The CDR3 spells CSARRGAMNTEAFF. In nucleotides, the CDR3 is TGCAGTGCTCGACGGGGAGCCATGAACACTGAAGCTTTCTTT.

The sample holds a few counts of this clonotype. This chain joins TRBV6-5 and TRBJ2-2; TRBD2 might be the D (6 bases). The CDR3 has 13 residues. V lost 6 bases and J 7 bases, leaving 12 bases between the germline ends. The germline gives CDR1 MNHEY, CDR2 SVGAGI. In DNA form, the CDR3 reads TGTGCCAGCAGGACTAGGGTCCACGGGGAGCTGTTTTTT. It yields the protein CASRTRVHGELFF.

This clonotype was recorded once. The J gene is TRBJ2-1, the V gene TRBV20-1; 7 bases align to TRBD2. The ends lost 6 bases at V and 0 bases at J; junction bases unmatched: 8. This CDR3 is 15 amino acids long. Germline CDR1 DFQATT, CDR2 SNEGSKA (reference sequence). The CDR3 spells CSAKNSGFSYNEQFF. CDR3 coding DNA: TGCAGTGCCAAAAATAGCGGGTTCTCCTACAATGAGCAGTTCTTC.

V and J are TRBV24-1 and TRBJ2-5; 7 nucleotides align to TRBD2. The J segment lost 4 bases and the V segment lost 0 bases, leaving 7 bases of the junction unmatched. Germline assignment: CDR1 KGHDR and CDR2 SFDVKD. This CDR3 spans 16 amino acids. CDR3 sequence reads: CATSDLGRGRRETQYF. The CDR3 nucleotides read TGTGCCACCAGTGATTTGGGGAGGGGTCGCCGAGAGACCCAGTACTTC.

This clonotype has just a few counts. This chain uses TRBV12-3 or TRBV12-4 with TRBJ1-4; 7 bases are a match to TRBD1. The trim removed 5 bases at V and 8 bases at J, leaving 5 bases unmatched. This CDR3 has 13 residues. The CDR3 nucleotides are TGTGCCAGCAGTCTCGACAGGGTAGAAAAACTGTTTTTT. It encodes CASSLDRVEKLFF.

This clonotype was counted only a few times. V gene TRBV20-1 combines with J gene TRBJ2-7; D uncertain. The V gene's germline CDR1 is DFQATT and CDR2 SNEGSKA (reference sequence). The CDR3 has 12 residues. The V gene lost 3 bases and the J gene lost 2 bases, with 8 bases spanning the gap. The chain's CDR3 is CSARLGPYEQYF. The CDR3 region has the DNA TGCAGTGCTAGGCTGGGTCCCTACGAGCAGTACTTC.

The sample holds a few counts of this clonotype. The V and J genes are TRBV5-1 and TRBJ2-2; the match to TRBD2 covers 7 bases. V gave up 5 bases and J gave up 3 bases; unmatched junction bases: 1. The CDR3 is 13 residues long. CDR1 and CDR2 (germline): SGHRS, YFSETQ. CDR3 loop: CASRAGYTGELFF. DNA of the CDR3: TGCGCCAGCAGAGCGGGGTACACCGGGGAGCTGTTTTTT.

The chain couples TRBV5-1 to TRBJ1-5; perhaps TRBD1 as D (6 bases). The V gene lost 3 bases and the J gene lost 8 bases, with 15 bases spanning the gap. Germline V gives CDR1 SGHRS, CDR2 YFSETQ. The CDR3 covers 14 residues. CDR3: CASSSTGGGEPQHF. DNA of the CDR3: TGCGCCAGCAGCTCGACAGGCGGCGGGGAGCCCCAGCATTTT.

V and J are TRBV25-1 and TRBJ2-3; D gene ambiguous. This CDR3 is 11 amino acids long. V was cut by 7 bases and J by 4 bases, with 6 bases left in between. The V gene's germline CDR1 is MGHDK and CDR2 SYGVNS. In DNA form, the CDR3 reads TGTGCCAGCAACATAGCAGATACGCAGTATTTT. It specifies CASNIADTQYF.

The table lists this clonotype with a few counts. The chain combines TRBV5-1 with TRBJ2-1; D is unresolved. The germline V gene has CDR1 SGHRS and CDR2 YFSETQ. Trimming removed 4 bases at V and 6 bases at J, with 11 bases between. The CDR3 loop spans 13 amino acids. The CDR3 DNA reads as TGCGCCAGCAGCGCCGAGATTAGCAATGAGCAGTTCTTC. Its protein product is CASSAEISNEQFF.